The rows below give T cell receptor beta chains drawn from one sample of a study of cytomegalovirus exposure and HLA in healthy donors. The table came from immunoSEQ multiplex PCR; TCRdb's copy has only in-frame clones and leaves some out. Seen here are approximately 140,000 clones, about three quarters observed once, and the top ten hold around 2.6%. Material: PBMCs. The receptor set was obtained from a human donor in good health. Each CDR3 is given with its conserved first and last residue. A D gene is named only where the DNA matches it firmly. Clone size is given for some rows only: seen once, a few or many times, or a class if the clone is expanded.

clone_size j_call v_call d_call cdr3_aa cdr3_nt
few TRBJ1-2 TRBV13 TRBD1 CASSYRGQRLNYGYTF TGTGCCAGCAGCTACAGGGGACAGAGGCTTAACTATGGCTACACCTTC
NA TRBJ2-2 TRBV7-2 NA CASSPRRGGTGELFF TGTGCCAGCAGCCCGCGAAGGGGGGGCACCGGGGAGCTGTTTTTT
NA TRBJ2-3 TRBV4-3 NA CASSQDFSGAITDTQYF TGCGCCAGCAGCCAAGATTTTTCAGGGGCGATTACAGATACGCAGTATTTT
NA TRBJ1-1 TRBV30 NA CAWSKNPWAVQGNTEAFF TGTGCCTGGAGTAAGAATCCCTGGGCGGTCCAGGGGAACACTGAAGCTTTCTTT
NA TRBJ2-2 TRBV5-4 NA CASSLGQPNTGELFF TGTGCCAGCAGCTTGGGACAGCCGAACACCGGGGAGCTGTTTTTT
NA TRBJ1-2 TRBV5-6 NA CASSLGQIYGYTF TGTGCCAGCAGCTTGGGGCAGATCTATGGCTACACCTTC
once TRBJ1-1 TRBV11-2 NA CASSQPGGTNTEAFF TGTGCCAGCAGCCAACCCGGAGGAACGAACACTGAAGCTTTCTTT
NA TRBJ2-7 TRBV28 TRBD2 CASSLKRGYEQYF TGTGCCAGCAGTTTAAAGCGGGGTTACGAGCAGTACTTC
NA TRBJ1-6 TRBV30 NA CAWDRRNSPLHF TGTGCCTGGGACAGAAGAAATTCACCCCTCCACTTT
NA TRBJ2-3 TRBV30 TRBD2 CAWTRLAGRINPSTDTQYF TGTGCCTGGACCCGACTAGCGGGACGGATAAACCCTAGCACAGATACGCAGTATTTT
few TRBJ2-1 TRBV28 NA CASRAAGHPYNEQFF TGTGCCAGCCGAGCTGCGGGCCATCCATACAATGAGCAGTTCTTC
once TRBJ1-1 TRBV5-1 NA CASSYGPQENTEAFF TGCGCCAGCAGCTACGGCCCCCAGGAGAACACTGAAGCTTTCTTT
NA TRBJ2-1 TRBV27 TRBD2 CASKGLAGDPSYNEQFF TGTGCCAGCAAGGGTCTAGCGGGAGATCCGTCCTACAATGAGCAGTTCTTC
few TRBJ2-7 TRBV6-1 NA CASSALGTNEQYF TGTGCCAGCAGTGCACTGGGGACAAACGAGCAGTACTTC
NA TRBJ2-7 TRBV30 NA CAWNPLGRSYEQYF TGTGCCTGGAATCCGTTGGGCAGATCCTACGAGCAGTACTTC
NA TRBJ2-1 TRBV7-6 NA CASSLGPSSGTYNEQFF TGTGCCAGCAGCTTAGGGCCCTCCAGCGGAACCTACAATGAGCAGTTCTTC
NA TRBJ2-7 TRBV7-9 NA CASSLGSGQGTYEQYF TGTGCCAGCAGCTTAGGTTCCGGTCAGGGGACCTACGAGCAGTACTTC
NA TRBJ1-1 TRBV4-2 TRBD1 CASSHGQVNTEAFF TGTGCCAGCAGCCACGGACAGGTAAACACTGAAGCTTTCTTT
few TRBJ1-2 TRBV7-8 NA CASSLLRGRNYGYTF TGTGCCAGCAGCCTGCTGCGGGGCCGTAACTATGGCTACACCTTC
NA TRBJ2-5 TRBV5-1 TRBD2 CATSGGESTRETQYF TGCGCCACATCTGGGGGGGAGAGTACCCGAGAGACCCAGTACTTC
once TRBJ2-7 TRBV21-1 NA CASSARRGYEQYF TGTGCCAGCAGCGCCAGAAGGGGCTACGAGCAGTACTTC
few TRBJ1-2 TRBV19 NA CASSIAAGRGAGYGYTF TGTGCCAGTAGTATTGCGGCGGGGAGAGGGGCCGGTTATGGCTACACCTTC
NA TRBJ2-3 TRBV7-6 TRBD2 CASSLGVAGGDTQYF TGTGCCAGCAGCTTAGGGGTAGCGGGAGGAGATACGCAGTATTTT
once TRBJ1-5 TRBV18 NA CASSPESTGLNQPQHF TGTGCCAGCTCACCAGAGAGTACAGGACTAAATCAGCCCCAGCATTTT
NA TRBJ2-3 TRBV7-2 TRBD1 CASSLVGGGQGARDTQYF TGTGCCAGCAGCTTAGTTGGCGGGGGACAGGGGGCCAGAGATACGCAGTATTTT
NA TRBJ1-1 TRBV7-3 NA CASSFGGFTEAFF TGTGCCAGCAGCTTTGGAGGGTTCACTGAAGCTTTCTTT
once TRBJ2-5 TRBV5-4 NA CASSLLQGRSETQYF TGTGCCAGCAGCTTGCTACAGGGGAGGTCAGAGACCCAGTACTTC
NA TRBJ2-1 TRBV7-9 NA CASSLAGQPRDEQFF TGTGCCAGCAGCTTAGCGGGACAACCGAGGGATGAGCAGTTCTTC
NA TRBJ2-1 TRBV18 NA CASSPPTGRTGQFF TGTGCCAGCTCACCACCGACAGGCCGTACGGGGCAGTTCTTC
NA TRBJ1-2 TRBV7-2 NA CASSLANRAGNGYTF TGTGCCAGCAGCTTAGCCAACAGGGCAGGGAATGGCTACACCTTC
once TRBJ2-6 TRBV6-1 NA CASNRRGANVLTF TGTGCCAGCAATCGTCGGGGGGCCAACGTCCTGACTTTC
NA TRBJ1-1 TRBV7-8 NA CASSLELSVVSEAFF TGTGCCAGCAGCTTAGAGCTGTCGGTGGTGTCTGAAGCTTTCTTT